These 10 T cell receptor beta chains were sequenced from one sample in a study of cytomegalovirus exposure and HLA in healthy donors. The study ran its PCR with 60 Vbeta and 13 Jbeta primers. Generated by immunoSEQ multiplex PCR, the TCRdb table keeps only in-frame clones and is missing some. This sample has over 100,000 clones, with about 86% found just once. The sample comprised PBMCs. These receptor sequences come from a woman aged 25 to 39 in good health and CMV-seronegative.

The chain recombines TRBV5-1 with TRBJ1-3, with D hard to call. V was shortened by 1 base and J by 1 base, with 12 bases between the two germline ends. This CDR3 spans 16 amino acids. CDR1 and CDR2 (germline): SGHRS, YFSETQ. The DNA of the CDR3 is TGCGCCAGCAGCTTGTCCCCGAGTAAATCTGGAAACACCATATATTTT. Its protein product is CASSLSPSKSGNTIYF.

The genes are TRBV5-8 and TRBJ2-4; D is perhaps TRBD2 (5 bases). Per the germline V gene, CDR1 is SGHTS and CDR2 is YDEGEE. CDR3 length equals 15 residues. The V and J ends lost 0 bases and 6 bases respectively, with 13 bases between them. In nucleotides, the CDR3 is TGTGCCAGCAGCTTGGGGCCGGAGGAGCTAAACATTCAGTACTTC. This translates into CASSLGPEELNIQYF.

The chain is built from TRBV10-2 and TRBJ2-1, with D perhaps TRBD1 (5 bases). The V and J ends lost 3 bases and 3 bases respectively, with 21 bases between them. Germline values: CDR1 WSHSY, CDR2 SAAADI. The CDR3 contains 18 residues. The CDR3 DNA follows: TGCGCCAGCAGTGACCCTTCACAGGTCGGAGCCCGCTACAATGAGCAGTTCTTC. Translating gives CASSDPSQVGARYNEQFF.

The rearrangement links TRBV7-9 to TRBJ2-2; D possibly corresponds to TRBD2 (6 bases). Trimming took 3 bases from V and 4 from J, leaving 18 bases between them. CDR3 length equals 17 residues. In germline, CDR1 is SEHNR, CDR2 FQNEAQ (reference sequence). The CDR3 region has the DNA TGTGCCAGCAGCTTTGGGCCAAAGACTAGAATCACCGGGGAGCTGTTTTTT. Amino acids: CASSFGPKTRITGELFF.

The genes are TRBV7-6 and TRBJ1-1, with 11 bases that match TRBD1. The J segment lost 4 bases and the V segment lost 4 bases, leaving 5 bases of the junction unmatched. The CDR3 is 15 residues long. CDR1 and CDR2 (germline): SGHVS, FNYEAQ. The DNA of the CDR3 is TGTGCCAGCAGCTATGGACAGGGGGCGGGCACTGAAGCTTTCTTT. Protein product: CASSYGQGAGTEAFF.

V and J are TRBV29-1 and TRBJ2-2; D gene ambiguous. CDR3 length: 14 amino acids. Trimming left V 4 bases short and J 4 bases short, with 13 bases between. The germline gives CDR1 SQVTM, CDR2 ANQGSEA. The DNA for the CDR3 is TGCAGCGTTGGAGATCTTTCGGGCACCGGGGAGCTGTTTTTT. It yields the protein CSVGDLSGTGELFF.

Here the CDR3 reads CASSLGLASSSYNEQFF. CDR3 nucleotides: TGCGCCAGCAGCCTTGGACTAGCATCCAGCTCCTACAATGAGCAGTTCTTC. The chain is built from TRBV5-1 and TRBJ2-1, with TRBD2 matching 8 bases. Trimming cost V 4 bases and J 0 bases; bases outside gene matches: 9. The CDR3 sequence is 17 residues long. Germline V CDR1 and CDR2: SGHRS, YFSETQ. Drawing the rest from reference TRBV5-1 and TRBJ2-1, the complete variable domain is KAGVTQTPRYLIKTRGQQVTLSCSPISGHRSVSWYQQTPGQGLQFLFEYFSETQRNKGNFPGRFSGRQFSNSRSEMNVSTLELGDSALYLCASSLGLASSSYNEQFFGPGTRLTVL.

The rearrangement links TRBV7-4 to TRBJ2-1, with 9 bases aligning to TRBD2. Germline loops: CDR1 SGHVT, CDR2 SQSDAQ. This CDR3 region has 16 residues. V lost 3 bases, J lost 3 bases, and 6 bases stayed unmatched. CDR3 nucleotides: TGTGCCAGCAGCTTTAAGCGGGAGGCGAACTACAATGAGCAGTTCTTC. Encoded protein: CASSFKREANYNEQFF.

The chain employs TRBV19 and TRBJ2-1, with 10 nucleotides matching TRBD1. The CDR3 contains 16 residues. V shed 5 bases, J shed 10 bases, and the junction held 14 bases outside the gene matches. CDR1 is LNHDA, CDR2 SQIVND, per germline (reference sequence). As DNA, the CDR3 is TGTGCCAGTAGTGCCGCCGGGACAGGGGTAAACCCAGAGCAGTTCTTC. It specifies CASSAAGTGVNPEQFF.

There are a few counts of this clone. The V and J genes are TRBV9 and TRBJ2-3; 8 positions match TRBD1. The CDR3 is 15 amino acids. The germline CDR1 and CDR2 sequences are SGDLS and YYNGEE. V dropped 0 bases and J dropped 2; count of bases not matched to a gene: 2. The CDR3 DNA reads TGTGCCAGCAGCGTAGGGACAGGGCCCACAGATACGCAGTATTTT. Amino acids: CASSVGTGPTDTQYF.